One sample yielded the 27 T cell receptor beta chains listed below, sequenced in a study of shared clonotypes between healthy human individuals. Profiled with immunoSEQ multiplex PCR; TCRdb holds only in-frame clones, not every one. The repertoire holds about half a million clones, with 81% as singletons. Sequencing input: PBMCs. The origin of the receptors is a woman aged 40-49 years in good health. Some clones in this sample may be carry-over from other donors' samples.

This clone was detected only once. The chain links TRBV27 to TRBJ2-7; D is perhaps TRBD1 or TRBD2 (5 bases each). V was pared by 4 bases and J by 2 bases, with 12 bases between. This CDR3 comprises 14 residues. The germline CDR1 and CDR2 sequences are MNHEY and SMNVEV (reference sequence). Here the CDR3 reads CASSSKPGPYEQYF. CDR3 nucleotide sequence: TGTGCCAGCAGTTCGAAGCCGGGGCCCTACGAGCAGTACTTC.

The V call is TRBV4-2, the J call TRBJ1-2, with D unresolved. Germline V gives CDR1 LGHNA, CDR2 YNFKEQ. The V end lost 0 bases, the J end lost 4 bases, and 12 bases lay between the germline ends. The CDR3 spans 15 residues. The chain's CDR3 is CASSQDGGWSYGYTF. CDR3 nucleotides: TGTGCCAGCAGCCAAGATGGTGGCTGGAGCTATGGCTACACCTTC.

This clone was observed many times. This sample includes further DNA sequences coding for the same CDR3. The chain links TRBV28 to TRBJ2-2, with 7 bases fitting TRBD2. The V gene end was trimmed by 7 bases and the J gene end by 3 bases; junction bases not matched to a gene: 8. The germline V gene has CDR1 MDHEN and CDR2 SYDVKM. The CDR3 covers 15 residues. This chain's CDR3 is CASTLEGGYTGELFF. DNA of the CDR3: TGTGCCAGCACCTTAGAGGGAGGGTACACCGGGGAGCTGTTTTTT.

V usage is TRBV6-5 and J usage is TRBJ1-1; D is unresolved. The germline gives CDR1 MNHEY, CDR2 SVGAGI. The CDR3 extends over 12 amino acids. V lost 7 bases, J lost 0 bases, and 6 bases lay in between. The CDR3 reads CASTLVNTEAFF. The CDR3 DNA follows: TGTGCCAGCACGTTAGTGAACACTGAAGCTTTCTTT.

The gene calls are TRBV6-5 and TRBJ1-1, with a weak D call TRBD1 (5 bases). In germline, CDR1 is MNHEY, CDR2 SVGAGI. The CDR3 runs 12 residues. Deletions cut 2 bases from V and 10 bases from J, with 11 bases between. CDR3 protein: CASSYPGTVAFF. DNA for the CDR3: TGTGCCAGCAGTTACCCTGGGACGGTAGCTTTCTTT.

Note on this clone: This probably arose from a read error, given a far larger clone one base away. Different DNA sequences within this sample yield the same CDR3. This CDR3 is CASSFRTGLNTEAFF. As DNA, the CDR3 is TGTGCCAGCAGTTTCAGGACAGGGTTGAACACTGAAGCCTTCTTT. The J gene is TRBJ1-1, the V gene TRBV28; 8 bases are a match to TRBD1. The germline V gene has CDR1 MDHEN and CDR2 SYDVKM. This CDR3 has 15 residues.

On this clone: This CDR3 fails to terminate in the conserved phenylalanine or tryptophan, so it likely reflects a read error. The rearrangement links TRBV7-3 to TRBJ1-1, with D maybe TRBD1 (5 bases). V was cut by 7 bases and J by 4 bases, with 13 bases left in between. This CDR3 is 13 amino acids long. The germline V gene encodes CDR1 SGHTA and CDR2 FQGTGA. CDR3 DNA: TGTGCCAGCATCTCATCAGGGACCACTGAAGCTTTCCTT. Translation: CASISSGTTEAFL.

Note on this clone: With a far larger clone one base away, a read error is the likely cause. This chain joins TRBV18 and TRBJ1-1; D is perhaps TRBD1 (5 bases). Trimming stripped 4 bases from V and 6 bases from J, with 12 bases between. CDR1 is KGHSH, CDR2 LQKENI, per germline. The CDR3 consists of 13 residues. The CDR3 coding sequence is TGTGCCAGCTCACAAGACGGGGACGCTGAAGCTTTCTTT. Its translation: CASSQDGDAEAFF.

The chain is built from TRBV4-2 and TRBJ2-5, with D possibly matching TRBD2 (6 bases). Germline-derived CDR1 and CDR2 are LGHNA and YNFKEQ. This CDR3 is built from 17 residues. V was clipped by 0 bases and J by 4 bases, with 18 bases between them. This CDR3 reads CASSQDFPGSGGETQYF. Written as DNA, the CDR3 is TGTGCCAGCAGCCAAGATTTTCCGGGGTCCGGGGGAGAGACCCAGTACTTC.

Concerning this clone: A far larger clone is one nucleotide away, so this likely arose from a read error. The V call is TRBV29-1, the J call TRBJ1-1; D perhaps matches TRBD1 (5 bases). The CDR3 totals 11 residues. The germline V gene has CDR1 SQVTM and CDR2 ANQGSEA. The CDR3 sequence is CSVSGTTKAFF. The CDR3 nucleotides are TGCAGCGTTTCAGGGACCACTAAAGCTTTCTTT.

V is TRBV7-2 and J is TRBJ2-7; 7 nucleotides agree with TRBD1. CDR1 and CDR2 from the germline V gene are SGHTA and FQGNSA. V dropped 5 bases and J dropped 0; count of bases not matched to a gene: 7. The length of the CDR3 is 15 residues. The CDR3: CASSGRGSDSYEQYF. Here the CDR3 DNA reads TGTGCCAGCAGCGGCAGGGGGAGTGACTCCTACGAGCAGTACTTC.

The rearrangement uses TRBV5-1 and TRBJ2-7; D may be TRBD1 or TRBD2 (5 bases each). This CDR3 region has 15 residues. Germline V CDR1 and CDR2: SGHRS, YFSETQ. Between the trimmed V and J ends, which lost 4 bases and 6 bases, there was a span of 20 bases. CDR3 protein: CASSLTPSGRREQYF. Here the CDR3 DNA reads TGCGCCAGCAGCCTCACCCCTTCGGGGCGTCGCGAGCAGTACTTC.

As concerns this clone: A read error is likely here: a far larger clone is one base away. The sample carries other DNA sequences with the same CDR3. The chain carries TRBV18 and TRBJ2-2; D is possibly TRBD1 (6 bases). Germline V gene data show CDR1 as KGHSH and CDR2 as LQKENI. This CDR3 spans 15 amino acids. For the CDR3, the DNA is TGTGCCAGCTCACCTCAGGGGATTTACACCGGGGAGCTGTTTTTC. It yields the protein CASSPQGIYTGELFF.

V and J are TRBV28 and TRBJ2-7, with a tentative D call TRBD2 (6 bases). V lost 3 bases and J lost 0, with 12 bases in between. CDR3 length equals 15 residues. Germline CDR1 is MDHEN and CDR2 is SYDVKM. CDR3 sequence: CASSLGGANSYEQYF. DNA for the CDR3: TGTGCCAGCAGTTTGGGCGGGGCGAACTCCTACGAGCAGTACTTC.

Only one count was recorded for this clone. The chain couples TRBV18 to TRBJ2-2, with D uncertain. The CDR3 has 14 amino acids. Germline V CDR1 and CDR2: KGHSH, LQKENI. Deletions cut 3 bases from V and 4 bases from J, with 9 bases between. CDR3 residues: CASSPSLVTGELFF. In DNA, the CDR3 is TGTGCCAGCTCACCCTCCTTGGTCACCGGGGAGCTGTTTTTT.

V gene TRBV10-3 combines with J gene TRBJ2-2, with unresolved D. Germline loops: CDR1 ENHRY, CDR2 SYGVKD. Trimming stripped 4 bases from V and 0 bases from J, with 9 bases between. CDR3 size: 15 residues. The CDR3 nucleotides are TGTGCCATCAGTGTCAACAGACCGAACACCGGGGAGCTGTTTTTT. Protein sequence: CAISVNRPNTGELFF.

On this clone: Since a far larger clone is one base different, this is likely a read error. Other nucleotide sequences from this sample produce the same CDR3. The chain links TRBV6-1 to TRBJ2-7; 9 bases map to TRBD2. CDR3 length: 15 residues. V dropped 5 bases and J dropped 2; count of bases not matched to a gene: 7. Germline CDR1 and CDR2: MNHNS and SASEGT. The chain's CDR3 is CASSKAGGGPYEQYF. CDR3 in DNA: TGTGCCAGCAGTAAGGCGGGGGGGGGACCCTACGAGCAGTACTTC.

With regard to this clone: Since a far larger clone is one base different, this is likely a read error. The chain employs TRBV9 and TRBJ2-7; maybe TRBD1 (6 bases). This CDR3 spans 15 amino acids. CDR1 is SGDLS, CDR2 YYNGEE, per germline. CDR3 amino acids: CASSVATGHSYGQYF. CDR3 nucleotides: TGTGCCAGCAGCGTAGCGACAGGCCATTCCTACGGGCAGTACTTC.

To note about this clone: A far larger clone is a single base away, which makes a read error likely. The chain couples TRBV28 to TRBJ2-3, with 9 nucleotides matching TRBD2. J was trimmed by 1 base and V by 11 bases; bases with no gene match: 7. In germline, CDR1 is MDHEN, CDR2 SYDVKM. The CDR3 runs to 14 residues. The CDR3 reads CAGSSGAGTDTQYF. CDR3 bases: TGTGCCGGCTCTAGCGGGGCTGGCACAGATACGCAGTATTTT.

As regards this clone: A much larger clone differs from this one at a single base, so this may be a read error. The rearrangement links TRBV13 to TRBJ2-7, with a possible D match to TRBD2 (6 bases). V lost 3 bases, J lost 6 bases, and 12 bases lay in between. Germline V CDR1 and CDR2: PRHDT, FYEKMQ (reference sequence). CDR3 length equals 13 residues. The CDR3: CASSLAGTREQYF. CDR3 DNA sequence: TGTGCCAGCAGCTTGGCGGGGACTCGCGAGCAGTACTTC.

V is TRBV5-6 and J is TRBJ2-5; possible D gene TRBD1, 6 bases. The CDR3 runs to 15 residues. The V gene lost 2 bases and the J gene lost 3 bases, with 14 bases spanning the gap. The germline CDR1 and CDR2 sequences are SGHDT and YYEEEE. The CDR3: CASSFPTGWEETQYF. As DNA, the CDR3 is TGTGCCAGCAGCTTCCCGACAGGTTGGGAAGAGACCCAGTACTTC.

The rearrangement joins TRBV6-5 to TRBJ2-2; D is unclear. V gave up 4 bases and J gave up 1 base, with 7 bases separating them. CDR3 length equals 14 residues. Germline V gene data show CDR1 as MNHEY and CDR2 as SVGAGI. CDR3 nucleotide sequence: TGTGCCAGCAGTTCTGGCTTGAACACCGGGGAGCTGTTTTTT. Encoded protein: CASSSGLNTGELFF.

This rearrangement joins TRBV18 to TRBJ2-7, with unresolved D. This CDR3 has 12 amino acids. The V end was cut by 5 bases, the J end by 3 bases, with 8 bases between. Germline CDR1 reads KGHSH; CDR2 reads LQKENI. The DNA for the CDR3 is TGTGCCAGCTCATCGACTCTCTACGAGCAGTACTTC. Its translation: CASSSTLYEQYF. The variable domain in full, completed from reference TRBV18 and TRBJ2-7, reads NAGVMQNPRHLVRRRGQEARLRCSPMKGHSHVYWYRQLPEEGLKFMVYLQKENIIDESGMPKERFSAEFPKEGPSILRIQQVVRGDSAAYFCASSSTLYEQYFGPGTRLTVT.

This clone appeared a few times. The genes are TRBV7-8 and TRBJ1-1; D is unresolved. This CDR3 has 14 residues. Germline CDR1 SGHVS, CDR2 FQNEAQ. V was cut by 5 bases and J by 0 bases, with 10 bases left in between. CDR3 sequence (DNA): TGTGCCAGCAGCCTAGACGTACTGAACACTGAAGCTTTCTTT. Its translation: CASSLDVLNTEAFF.

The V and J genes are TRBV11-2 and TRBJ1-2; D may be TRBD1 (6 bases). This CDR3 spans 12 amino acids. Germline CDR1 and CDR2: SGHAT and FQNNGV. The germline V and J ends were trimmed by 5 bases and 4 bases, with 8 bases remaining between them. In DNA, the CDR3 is TGTGCCAGCAGCCAAGGGGGCTATGGCTACACCTTC. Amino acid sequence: CASSQGGYGYTF.

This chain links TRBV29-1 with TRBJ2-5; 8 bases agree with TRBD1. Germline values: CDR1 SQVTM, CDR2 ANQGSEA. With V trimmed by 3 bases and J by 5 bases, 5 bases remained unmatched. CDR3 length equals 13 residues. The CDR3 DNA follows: TGCAGCGTTGACCACTACAGGGGGGAGACCCAGTACTTC. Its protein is CSVDHYRGETQYF.

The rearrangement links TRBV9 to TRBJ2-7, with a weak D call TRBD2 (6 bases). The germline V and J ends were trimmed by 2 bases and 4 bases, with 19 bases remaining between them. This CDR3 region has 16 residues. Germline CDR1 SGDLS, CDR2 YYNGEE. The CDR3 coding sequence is TGTGCCAGCAGCGTTACCTTCGGGGCTAGCGATTACGAGCAGTACTTC. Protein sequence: CASSVTFGASDYEQYF.